This T cell receptor beta chain was profiled in a study of T-cell reconstitution after alpha-beta-depleted transplantation in children. Whole-study findings and limits: Surviving recipient T cells and thymic progenitors accounted for the high day-60 TCRbeta diversity observed in some patients. Reported findings indicate that, about two months after transplant, alpha-beta T cells came from several hundred expanded clones, which were derived from non-depleted graft cells.

The CDR3 has 16 residues. Germline values: CDR1 DFQATT, CDR2 SNEGSKA (reference sequence). The J segment lost 5 bases and the V segment lost 5 bases, leaving 14 bases of the junction unmatched. There are a few counts of this clonotype. The antigen remains undetermined. Unique molecular identifiers were used in preparing the TCRbeta library. TCRdb redid the calling of the PCR reads with MiXCR, one entry per CDR3 protein. In the table there are roughly 100,000 distinct CDR3 sequences, roughly 7.6% of which are singletons. The sequence was obtained from a boy between 2 and 10 years old with acute lymphoblastic leukemia, due to receive a stem cell transplant. V gene TRBV20-1 combines with J gene TRBJ2-1; 8 nucleotides align to TRBD2. Material: PBMCs, obtained before TCRalphabeta/CD19-depleted stem cell transplant. CDR3 nucleotide sequence: TGCAGTGCTCCCTCCCCTACGGGGGGGGTCAACAATGAGCAGTTCTTC. It codes for CSAPSPTGGVNNEQFF.